Included here is one TCR beta chain sequence, with context. Blood CD8+ and CD4+ T cells underwent high-throughput TCR beta sequencing. Negative isolation yielded the CD8+ and CD4+ T cells, while FACS enriched the TEMRA cells. The length of the CDR3 is 16 residues. J gave up 2 bases and V 4 bases, and 8 bases lay outside the gene matches. Germline lookup yields CDR1 SGHTA and CDR2 FQGNSA. This record belongs to a study of CD8 T cells in Susac syndrome. Looking at the study overall: The Susac syndrome patients were therapy-naive, on corticosteroids, or on intravenous immunoglobulin alone at blood draw.

Reverse transcription of roughly 0.45 to 1 ug RNA was carried out with random hexamers. TCRdb reanalysed the immunoSEQ multiplex PCR reads using MiXCR and keeps one entry per CDR3 protein. The table records 150,000 or so distinct CDR3 sequences, about 96% of them present only once. The source is a human donor with Susac syndrome. Sequencing was done on a sample of CD4+ T cells from PBMCs. This chain connects TRBV7-2 to TRBJ2-5, with 9 bases lining up with TRBD1. The CDR3 coding sequence is TGTGCCAGCAGCTCCGGGACAGGGACCATTCAAGAGACCCAGTACTTC. It translates to CASSSGTGTIQETQYF.